Following are 28 T cell receptor beta chains from one sample sequenced in a study of blood T cell repertoires in COVID-19. This table comes from immunoSEQ multiplex PCR, and its TCRdb copy is limited to in-frame clones, with some not included. Among 230,000 or so clones, roughly 87% were seen once, and the ten largest hold 1.9%. The material sequenced was peripheral blood. These receptors all come from a man aged 40-50 years with active or convalescent COVID-19.

The chain uses TRBV18 and TRBJ2-1, with 9 bases identical to TRBD2. The CDR3 has 16 amino acids. The J segment lost 7 bases and the V segment lost 0 bases, leaving 7 bases of the junction unmatched. From germline, CDR1 is KGHSH and CDR2 LQKENI. The CDR3 spells CASSPPVAGGPNEQFF. For the CDR3, the DNA is TGTGCCAGCTCACCACCGGTGGCGGGAGGGCCGAATGAGCAGTTCTTC.

This rearrangement joins TRBV7-6 to TRBJ1-1; 8 nucleotides line up with TRBD1. After removal of 5 bases from V and 0 bases from J, the junction contained 5 bases not matched to a gene. From germline, CDR1 is SGHVS and CDR2 FNYEAQ. The CDR3 totals 15 residues. The CDR3 nucleotides read TGTGCCAGCAGCCCGGACAGGGACCTGAACACTGAAGCTTTCTTT. It codes for CASSPDRDLNTEAFF.

The CDR3 sequence is CASSPLSGSLFVEQFF. The DNA of the CDR3 is TGTGCCAGCAGTCCCCTTAGCGGGAGCCTATTCGTTGAGCAGTTCTTC. V gene TRBV27 combines with J gene TRBJ2-1, with 9 bases that match TRBD2. The junction had 14 bases not matched to a gene; V was cut back by 5 bases and J by 9 bases. Germline CDR1 is MNHEY and CDR2 is SMNVEV (reference sequence). CDR3 size: 16 residues.

The gene calls are TRBV19 and TRBJ2-7; the D gene is possibly TRBD1 (5 bases). The CDR3 is 13 amino acids. V was cut by 3 bases and J by 6 bases, with 12 bases left in between. Germline loops: CDR1 LNHDA, CDR2 SQIVND (reference sequence). CDR3 loop: CASSILSQGEQYF. Here the CDR3 DNA reads TGTGCCAGTAGTATTTTGTCCCAGGGCGAGCAGTACTTC.

In DNA, the CDR3 is TGTGCCAGCTCCCCCGACAGGGCGGGGTATGGCTACACCTTC. Its protein product is CASSPDRAGYGYTF. The rearrangement uses TRBV18 and TRBJ1-2; 7 positions agree with TRBD1. CDR3 length equals 14 residues. CDR1 is KGHSH and CDR2 is LQKENI in the germline V gene. The V segment lost 6 bases and the J segment 5 bases; nucleotides outside the gene matches: 9.

The rearrangement links TRBV19 to TRBJ1-2; D not resolved. The CDR3 runs to 13 residues. The V gene's germline CDR1 is LNHDA and CDR2 SQIVND (reference sequence). V was pared by 5 bases and J by 3 bases, with 10 bases between. The CDR3 sequence is CASSDGSYYGYTF. Here the CDR3 DNA reads TGTGCCAGTAGTGACGGGAGTTACTATGGCTACACCTTC.

The chain uses TRBV6-5 and TRBJ2-1; maybe TRBD2 (7 bases). This CDR3 has 14 residues. V lost 8 bases, J lost 4 bases, and 15 bases lay in between. The germline V gene encodes CDR1 MNHEY and CDR2 SVGAGI. The CDR3 nucleotides read TGTGCCAGCCTCGAGGGGGGGGTTTACAATGAGCAGTTCTTC. It specifies CASLEGGVYNEQFF.

This clone has just a few counts. CDR3 protein: CASSKIAGGANEQFF. The CDR3 DNA follows: TGTGCCAGTAGTAAAATAGCGGGGGGGGCCAATGAGCAGTTCTTC. The chain employs TRBV19 and TRBJ2-1; TRBD2 agrees at 11 bases. The ends lost 4 bases at V and 6 bases at J; junction bases unmatched: 5. Germline values: CDR1 LNHDA, CDR2 SQIVND (reference sequence). This CDR3 is 15 amino acids long.

The gene calls are TRBV6-5 and TRBJ1-1; 9 nucleotides match TRBD1. CDR3 length equals 15 residues. V trimming: 7 bases; J trimming: 6 bases; junction bases outside the gene matches: 12. Germline V gene lookup returns CDR1 MNHEY and CDR2 SVGAGI. The CDR3 loop is CASTHPGQGKPEAFF. The CDR3 DNA sequence: TGTGCCAGCACCCACCCGGGACAGGGTAAACCTGAAGCTTTCTTT.

This clone turned up a few times. This CDR3 reads CASSNSTGTGLRQPQHF. As DNA, the CDR3 is TGTGCCAGCAGCAATTCCACGGGGACAGGACTACGGCAGCCCCAGCATTTT. V is TRBV5-4 and J is TRBJ1-5, with 8 bases fitting TRBD1. The CDR3 consists of 17 residues. Germline CDR1 SGHNT, CDR2 YYREEE (reference sequence). Trimming took 4 bases from V and 7 from J; bases not matched to a gene: 16.

This rearrangement joins TRBV2 to TRBJ1-6, with a tentative D call TRBD1 (6 bases). The CDR3 sequence is 15 residues long. CDR1 SNHLY and CDR2 FYNNEI come from the germline V gene. V lost 6 bases and J lost 5, with 14 bases in between. The DNA of the CDR3 is TGTGCCAGCAGATTACAGGGAATAGATAATTCACCCCTCCACTTT. It specifies CASRLQGIDNSPLHF.

The V gene is TRBV6-5, the J gene TRBJ1-5, with a possible D match to TRBD1 (6 bases). This CDR3 spans 15 amino acids. The germline V gene has CDR1 MNHEY and CDR2 SVGAGI. Trimming pared 5 bases from V and 2 bases from J, leaving 13 bases between. CDR3 sequence (DNA): TGTGCCAGCAGTCCTGGGACATACGGCAATCAGCCCCAGCATTTT. Its translation is CASSPGTYGNQPQHF.

The count of this clone is one. The rearrangement links TRBV18 to TRBJ2-7; D is uncertain. Per the germline V gene, CDR1 is KGHSH and CDR2 is LQKENI. The CDR3 consists of 13 residues. Trimming took off 4 bases at V and 6 bases at J, with 13 bases between the two ends. In nucleotides, the CDR3 is TGTGCCAGCTCACAAACCGACACGAGCGAGCAGTACTTC. Translated: CASSQTDTSEQYF.

The chain is built from TRBV6-2 or TRBV6-3 and TRBJ2-1; maybe TRBD2 (6 bases). In germline, CDR1 is MNHEY, CDR2 SVGEGT. V was pared by 4 bases and J by 8 bases, with 24 bases between. The CDR3 runs to 17 residues. The CDR3 bases are TGTGCCAGCAGTTCGATCACTCCCGGACGGGAGTTTTATGAGCAGTTCTTC. Amino acids: CASSSITPGREFYEQFF.

This clone was found once. DNA of the CDR3: TGTGCCAGCAGCTTGAGGCTAGCGGGCCAAGAGACCCAGTACTTC. It encodes CASSLRLAGQETQYF. J is TRBJ2-5 and V is TRBV5-4; 8 positions match TRBD2. Germline V gives CDR1 SGHNT, CDR2 YYREEE (reference sequence). Trimming cost V 1 base and J 1 base; bases outside gene matches: 3. The CDR3 totals 15 residues.

The CDR3 sequence is CASSLAGTGFNYGYTF. The CDR3 region has the DNA TGTGCCAGCAGCTTGGCCGGGACAGGGTTTAACTATGGCTACACCTTC. The V and J genes are TRBV7-9 and TRBJ1-2, with TRBD1 identical over 9 bases. There are 16 residues in the CDR3. Germline-derived CDR1 and CDR2 are SEHNR and FQNEAQ (reference sequence). The trim removed 3 bases at V and 1 base at J, leaving 6 bases unmatched.

The CDR3 is CASSLWSPSGIDTYEQYF. The CDR3 DNA is TGTGCCAGCAGTTTATGGAGTCCTAGCGGGATCGATACGTACGAGCAGTACTTC. This chain links TRBV27 with TRBJ2-7; 9 bases are a match to TRBD2. V gave up 1 base and J gave up 4 bases; unmatched junction bases: 14. From germline, CDR1 is MNHEY and CDR2 SMNVEV (reference sequence). The CDR3 totals 18 residues.

This clone was seen only a few times. The chain carries TRBV2 and TRBJ1-5, with 10 nucleotides matching TRBD1. Trimming removed 4 bases from V and 5 bases from J; junction bases left unmatched: 8. Germline V gene data show CDR1 as SNHLY and CDR2 as FYNNEI. This CDR3 is 16 amino acids long. The chain's CDR3 is CASSGPAGTGDQPQHF. The DNA for the CDR3 is TGTGCCAGCAGTGGGCCCGCGGGGACAGGGGATCAGCCCCAGCATTTT.

On this clone: Other DNA sequences within the sample encode an identical CDR3. The chain couples TRBV5-1 to TRBJ2-1, with a tentative D call TRBD2 (6 bases). Germline CDR1 is SGHRS and CDR2 is YFSETQ. The CDR3 sequence is 14 residues long. V lost 4 bases, J lost 4 bases, and 12 bases lay in between. Written as DNA, the CDR3 is TGCGCCAGCAGCCCCGGGAGCGGATACAATGAGCAGTTCTTC. Translation: CASSPGSGYNEQFF.

Concerning this clone: This same CDR3 is encoded by further DNA sequences in the sample. The chain has TRBV7-9 and TRBJ1-2; 10 nucleotides agree with TRBD1. CDR1 is SEHNR and CDR2 is FQNEAQ in the germline V gene (reference sequence). CDR3 size: 14 residues. J gave up 8 bases and V 1 base, and 4 bases lay outside the gene matches. CDR3 amino acids: CASSLGQGAKGYTF. CDR3 nucleotides: TGTGCCAGCAGCTTAGGACAGGGGGCTAAAGGCTACACCTTC.

The V call is TRBV27, the J call TRBJ2-1; 11 nucleotides match TRBD1. Trimming removed 6 bases from V and 4 bases from J; junction bases left unmatched: 14. Germline CDR1 and CDR2: MNHEY and SMNVEV (reference sequence). This CDR3 is built from 18 residues. The CDR3 region is CASSPGTGGIGAYNEQFF. For the CDR3, the DNA is TGTGCCAGCAGCCCGGGGACAGGGGGAATTGGGGCGTACAATGAGCAGTTCTTC.

V gene TRBV5-1 combines with J gene TRBJ2-7, with D perhaps matching TRBD1 (5 bases). V gave up 4 bases and J gave up 1 base, with 18 bases separating them. The CDR3 sequence is 16 residues long. Looked up from germline, CDR1 is SGHRS and CDR2 is YFSETQ. The CDR3 DNA is TGCGCCAGCAGCAGCAAACAGGACGCCCTTTCCTACGAGCAGTACTTC. This encodes CASSSKQDALSYEQYF. Full variable domain (missing parts from reference TRBV5-1 and TRBJ2-7): KAGVTQTPRYLIKTRGQQVTLSCSPISGHRSVSWYQQTPGQGLQFLFEYFSETQRNKGNFPGRFSGRQFSNSRSEMNVSTLELGDSALYLCASSSKQDALSYEQYFGPGTRLTVT.

The chain recombines TRBV6-2 or TRBV6-3 with TRBJ2-3; 9 positions match TRBD2. Germline-derived CDR1 and CDR2 are MNHEY and SVGEGT. The CDR3 extends over 17 amino acids. Trimming removed 2 bases from V and 0 bases from J; junction bases left unmatched: 6. The CDR3 DNA reads TGTGCCAGCAGTTACGACCCTACTAGCGGGAGCACAGATACGCAGTATTTT. Amino acid sequence: CASSYDPTSGSTDTQYF.

The chain joins TRBV20-1 to TRBJ1-2; D remains unclear. The germline CDR1 and CDR2 sequences are DFQATT and SNEGSKA (reference sequence). This CDR3 has 10 residues. V was trimmed by 3 bases and J by 12 bases, leaving 11 bases between them. The CDR3 region has the DNA TGCAGTGCTAGTGACGGGTTCCACACCTTC. This sequence encodes CSASDGFHTF.

The gene calls are TRBV19 and TRBJ2-7; D remains ambiguous. Germline V lookup: CDR1 LNHDA, CDR2 SQIVND (reference sequence). The CDR3 runs 12 residues. V lost 4 bases to trimming and J lost 2 bases, with 6 bases between them. CDR3 DNA sequence: TGTGCCAGTAGTAACAATCCCTACGAGCAGTACTTC. This translates into CASSNNPYEQYF.

The rearrangement links TRBV27 to TRBJ1-2; 9 positions match TRBD1. From germline, CDR1 is MNHEY and CDR2 SMNVEV (reference sequence). Trimming cost V 3 bases and J 6 bases; bases outside gene matches: 8. CDR3 length equals 15 residues. The CDR3 bases are TGTGCCAGCAGTTTCACCGGGACAGGGAGTAATGGCTACACCTTC. Its translation: CASSFTGTGSNGYTF.

This clone has a single count. J is TRBJ1-5 and V is TRBV19; D unresolved. The germline V gene has CDR1 LNHDA and CDR2 SQIVND (reference sequence). This CDR3 has 13 residues. The ends were cut back, 3 bases at V and 2 bases at J, with 5 bases in the middle. This chain's CDR3 is CASSMRGNQPQHF. For the CDR3, the DNA is TGTGCCAGTAGTATGAGAGGCAATCAGCCCCAGCATTTT.

The J gene is TRBJ1-5, the V gene TRBV30; tentative D call: TRBD1 (6 bases). CDR1 GTSNPN and CDR2 SVGIG come from the germline V gene (reference sequence). The V and J ends lost 2 bases and 4 bases respectively, with 9 bases between them. The CDR3 spans 13 residues. The CDR3: CAWSTGLNQPQHF. The CDR3 DNA is TGTGCCTGGAGTACAGGGCTTAATCAGCCCCAGCATTTT.